Below are 15 T cell receptor beta chains sequenced from a single sample in a study of shared clonotypes between healthy human individuals. Here immunoSEQ multiplex PCR was the method, and the copy in TCRdb shows in-frame clones only, minus some. The table includes more than 2,000,000 clones, approximately 90% detected once. The sequencing input was naive CD4+ T cells sorted from blood. The subset: CD45RA+ positively selected. The receptors were sampled from a man between 18 and 35 years old in good health.

The chain joins TRBV29-1 to TRBJ2-7, with TRBD1 identical over 10 bases. The CDR3 runs 15 residues. V lost 3 bases, J lost 1 base, and 6 bases stayed unmatched. CDR1 and CDR2 from the germline V gene are SQVTM and ANQGSEA. CDR3 sequence (DNA): TGCAGCGTTGAGGCTAGGGACAGGGGATCCTACGAGCAGTACTTC. This encodes CSVEARDRGSYEQYF.

The chain couples TRBV20-1 to TRBJ2-7; 7 nucleotides match TRBD1. Germline lookup yields CDR1 DFQATT and CDR2 SNEGSKA (reference sequence). The CDR3 runs to 11 residues. The DNA for the CDR3 is TGCAGCGGGACAGCACCATACGAGCAGTACTTC. Its translation is CSGTAPYEQYF.

This clone was seen once. CDR3 bases: TGTGCCAGCTCACCCTTGGACGCGTCCGAGCAGTACTTC. Its translation: CASSPLDASEQYF. This chain connects TRBV18 to TRBJ2-7; D is uncertain. The CDR3 is 13 residues long. CDR1 is KGHSH, CDR2 LQKENI, per germline. The V gene lost 3 bases and the J gene lost 6 bases, with 12 bases spanning the gap.

The genes are TRBV7-2 and TRBJ1-3; unclear D gene. Germline CDR1 and CDR2: SGHTA and FQGNSA. The CDR3 runs to 15 residues. Between the trimmed V and J ends, which lost 5 bases and 3 bases, there was a span of 14 bases. The CDR3, as DNA: TGTGCCAGCAGCCCGAAGGTTGGGGTTGGAAACACCATATATTTT. It encodes CASSPKVGVGNTIYF.

The chain links TRBV18 to TRBJ2-3; 16 nucleotides match TRBD2. Trimming removed 6 bases from V and 3 bases from J; junction bases left unmatched: 0. This CDR3 spans 15 amino acids. Germline CDR1 and CDR2: KGHSH and LQKENI. The CDR3 sequence is CASSGLAGGTDTQYF. In nucleotides, the CDR3 is TGTGCCAGCTCGGGACTAGCGGGGGGGACAGATACGCAGTATTTT.

CDR3: CASSPSTRETQYF. The CDR3 DNA reads TGTGCCAGCAGCCCTAGCACTCGGGAGACCCAGTACTTC. The chain couples TRBV28 to TRBJ2-5, with a tentative D call TRBD2 (5 bases). Germline V gene sequence: CDR1 MDHEN, CDR2 SYDVKM. This CDR3 has 13 residues. V gave up 6 bases and J gave up 5 bases, with 13 bases separating them.

This clone came up once. The same CDR3 also results from other DNA sequences found in this sample. The gene calls are TRBV7-9 and TRBJ2-2; D is uncertain. Germline V gives CDR1 SEHNR, CDR2 FQNEAQ (reference sequence). V shed 5 bases and J shed 5 bases, with 9 bases lying between them. The CDR3 runs 13 residues. The CDR3: CASSQSNTGELFF. For the CDR3, the DNA is TGTGCCAGCAGCCAGAGCAATACCGGGGAGCTGTTTTTT.

Only one count was recorded for this clone. The rearrangement uses TRBV18 and TRBJ2-5; 7 bases match TRBD1. Germline V CDR1 and CDR2: KGHSH, LQKENI. The CDR3 has 15 residues. V shed 4 bases and J 0 bases; nucleotides not matched to a gene: 5. The CDR3 is CASSRDRSYQETQYF. The CDR3 DNA reads as TGTGCCAGCTCACGGGACAGATCGTACCAAGAGACCCAGTACTTC.

The CDR3 spells CASSSAGVDEQFF. CDR3 sequence (DNA): TGCGCCAGCAGTTCGGCGGGGGTCGATGAGCAGTTCTTC. The rearrangement joins TRBV5-1 to TRBJ2-1; 7 nucleotides match TRBD2. The CDR3 is 13 residues long. Trimming took 5 bases from V and 8 from J; bases not matched to a gene: 7. Germline V gene lookup returns CDR1 SGHRS and CDR2 YFSETQ.

The chain couples TRBV19 to TRBJ2-1; 8 nucleotides match TRBD1. Germline loops: CDR1 LNHDA, CDR2 SQIVND (reference sequence). The CDR3 runs 15 residues. After removal of 5 bases from V and 4 bases from J, the junction contained 7 bases not matched to a gene. CDR3 DNA: TGTGCCAGTAGTCCCCGGACAGGGCTTTACAATGAGCAGTTCTTC. Encoded protein: CASSPRTGLYNEQFF.

The J gene is TRBJ2-5, the V gene TRBV7-6; 7 bases fit TRBD1. CDR1 and CDR2 from the germline V gene are SGHVS and FNYEAQ. V lost 4 bases to trimming and J lost 9 bases; unmatched junction nucleotides: 14. This CDR3 spans 15 amino acids. This chain's CDR3 is CASSSYGQAELAQYF. CDR3 DNA sequence: TGTGCCAGCAGCTCCTATGGACAGGCAGAACTGGCCCAGTACTTC.

With respect to this clone: The same CDR3 can be traced to other DNA sequences in this sample. This chain uses TRBV5-4 with TRBJ2-7; 8 positions agree with TRBD1. CDR1 SGHNT and CDR2 YYREEE come from the germline V gene (reference sequence). Trimming removed 2 bases from V and 5 bases from J; junction bases left unmatched: 3. The CDR3 is made up of 13 amino acids. CDR3 in amino acids: CASSLTGGDEQYF. The DNA for the CDR3 is TGTGCCAGCAGCTTAACAGGGGGAGACGAGCAGTACTTC.

J is TRBJ2-3 and V is TRBV28, with TRBD2 as a possible D gene (7 bases). Trimming removed 5 bases at V and 2 bases at J, with 17 bases between. Per germline, CDR1 MDHEN and CDR2 SYDVKM. This CDR3 contains 16 residues. For the CDR3, the DNA is TGTGCCAGCAGTCCCCAGGGGCGGGGGACCACAGATACGCAGTATTTT. It is translated as CASSPQGRGTTDTQYF.

V is TRBV7-9 and J is TRBJ2-1; a possible D gene is TRBD2 (6 bases). The CDR3 runs 13 residues. Per the germline V gene, CDR1 is SEHNR and CDR2 is FQNEAQ (reference sequence). Trimming removed 5 bases at V and 6 bases at J, with 11 bases between. CDR3 bases: TGTGCCAGCAGCCCCAAGACTAGCAATGAGCAGTTCTTC. It translates to CASSPKTSNEQFF.

The rearrangement links TRBV6-6 to TRBJ2-7, with 7 bases identical to TRBD1. Germline CDR1 MNHNY, CDR2 SVGAGI (reference sequence). V shed 7 bases, J shed 6 bases, and the junction held 9 bases outside the gene matches. The CDR3 spans 13 residues. The CDR3: CASTDRPGSEQYF. CDR3 DNA sequence: TGTGCCAGCACGGACAGGCCTGGCTCCGAGCAGTACTTC.